Given below is one T cell receptor beta chain in context. Its antigen is unidentified. This specimen belongs to a study of cytomegalovirus exposure and HLA in healthy donors. V lost 6 bases to trimming and J lost 0 bases, with 11 bases between them. Per the germline V gene, CDR1 is SQVTM and CDR2 is ANQGSEA. This CDR3 has 13 amino acids. General study points: An Asian-associated ancestry cluster reportedly showed fewer N-insertions than the approximately 630-donor mean in a later analysis. Among TCR beta chains, those listed as cytomegalovirus-associated numbered over 150. TCR beta V- and J-gene trimming, according to a later analysis, was linked to a missense DCLRE1C variant. Among the sequence variants, a highly shared cluster was likely an artifact of sequencing.

60 Vbeta and 13 Jbeta primers were used in PCR. The table came from immunoSEQ multiplex PCR; TCRdb's copy has only in-frame clones and leaves some out. The sample lists 250,000 to 350,000 clones; 80% to 90% were seen once. The sequencing sample was made of PBMCs. This TCR was recovered from a woman younger than 35 in good health and CMV-seronegative. This sequence joins TRBV29-1 and TRBJ1-1; no definite D call. CDR3 coding DNA: TGCAGCGTCCACCAGGTTATGAACACTGAAGCTTTCTTT. This encodes CSVHQVMNTEAFF.